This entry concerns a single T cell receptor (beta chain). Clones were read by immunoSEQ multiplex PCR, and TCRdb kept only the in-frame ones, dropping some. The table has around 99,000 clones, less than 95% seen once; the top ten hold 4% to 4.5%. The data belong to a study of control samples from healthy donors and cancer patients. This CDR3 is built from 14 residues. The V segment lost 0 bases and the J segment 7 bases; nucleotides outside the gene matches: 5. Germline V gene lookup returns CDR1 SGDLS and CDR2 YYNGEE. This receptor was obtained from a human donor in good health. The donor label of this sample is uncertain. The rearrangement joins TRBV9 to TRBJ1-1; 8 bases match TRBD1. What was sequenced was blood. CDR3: CASSVGSGGDEAFF. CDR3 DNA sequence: TGTGCCAGCAGCGTAGGCTCAGGGGGCGATGAAGCTTTCTTT.